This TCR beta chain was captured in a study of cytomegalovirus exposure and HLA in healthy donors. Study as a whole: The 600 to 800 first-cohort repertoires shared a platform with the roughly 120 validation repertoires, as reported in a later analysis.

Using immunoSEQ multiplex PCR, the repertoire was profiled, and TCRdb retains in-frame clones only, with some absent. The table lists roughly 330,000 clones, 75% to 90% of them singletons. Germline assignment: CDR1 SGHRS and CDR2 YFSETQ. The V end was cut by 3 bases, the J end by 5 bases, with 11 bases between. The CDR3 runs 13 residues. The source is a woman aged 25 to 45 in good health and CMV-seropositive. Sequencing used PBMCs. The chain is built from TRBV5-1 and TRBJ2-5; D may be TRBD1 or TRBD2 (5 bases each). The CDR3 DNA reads TGCGCCAGCAGCTATGGGGGATTGGAGACCCAGTACTTC. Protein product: CASSYGGLETQYF.